The rows below give T cell receptor beta chains drawn from one sample of a study of beta chain features in type 1 diabetes. The protocol was immunoSEQ multiplex PCR, while the TCRdb copy is restricted to in-frame clones and leaves out a portion. The table lists 200,000 to 300,000 clones, 25% to 30% of them singletons. Material: central memory CD4+ T cells from blood. Receptors originate from a man aged 25-45 years in good health. The CDR3 runs from the conserved cysteine through the conserved F or W. A D gene is named only where the DNA matches it firmly. Size tells how often a clone was seen (once, few, many) or the class of an expanded clone, and some rows leave it out.

DNA,CDR3,D,V,J,size
TGTGCCAGCTCACCCGAAGGACAGCTAATGGAGCAGTACTTC,CASSPEGQLMEQYF,.,TRBV18,TRBJ2-7,many
TGTGCCAGCAGCCCCCAGGGGGCGGGTGAGCAGTTCTTC,CASSPQGAGEQFF,TRBD1,TRBV7-2,TRBJ2-1,.
TGCAGTGCCCCCCAATGGAATGAGCAGTTCTTC,CSAPQWNEQFF,.,TRBV20-1,TRBJ2-1,few
TGTGCCAGCAGCCCCATCAGACTCTCCTACGAGCAGTACTTC,CASSPIRLSYEQYF,.,TRBV11-2,TRBJ2-7,many
TGTGCCAGCAGCAAGAACACCGGGGAGCTGTTTTTT,CASSKNTGELFF,.,TRBV7-7,TRBJ2-2,many
TGTGCCAGCAGCCTCTACTTACAAGAGACCCAGTACTTC,CASSLYLQETQYF,.,TRBV7-7,TRBJ2-5,few
TGTGCCAGCAGCTTAGCCACGAACCATGGGGAGACCCAGTACTTC,CASSLATNHGETQYF,.,TRBV11-2,TRBJ2-5,.
TGTGCCTGGAGCGGGACATATGGCTACACCTTC,CAWSGTYGYTF,.,TRBV30,TRBJ1-2,.
TGTGCCAGCTCCCAAGACAGGGGAATCAATCAGCCCCAGCATTTT,CASSQDRGINQPQHF,TRBD1,TRBV18,TRBJ1-5,few
TGTGCCAGCAGCTCGACAGGGGGCGGTGGCTACACCTTC,CASSSTGGGGYTF,TRBD1,TRBV7-9,TRBJ1-2,few
TGTGCCAGCAGCTTACCGCCACGACTAGCGGGAGGGCGGGGTGAGCAGTTCTTC,CASSLPPRLAGGRGEQFF,TRBD2,TRBV7-9,TRBJ2-1,.
TGCAGCGTTGTTGCGGACAATGAGCAGTTCTTC,CSVVADNEQFF,.,TRBV29-1,TRBJ2-1,medium-sized
TGTGCCAGCAGGGAGAGCAGCTCCTACAATGAGCAGTTCTTC,CASRESSSYNEQFF,.,TRBV11-2,TRBJ2-1,few
TGTGCCATCACCGACGGGACAGGGGGTATGCAGTACTTC,CAITDGTGGMQYF,TRBD1,TRBV10-3,TRBJ2-7,few
TGTGCCAGCAGCTTAGGAGGGTTCGAGGGTACGCAGTATTTT,CASSLGGFEGTQYF,.,TRBV11-2,TRBJ2-3,few
TGTGCCAGCAGAGGGTCCGGGGGGGGCCAGGATACGCAGTATTTT,CASRGSGGGQDTQYF,TRBD2,TRBV28,TRBJ2-3,.
TGTGCCATCAGTGAGTACACGGGGCCCCTCCAAGAGACCCAGTACTTC,CAISEYTGPLQETQYF,.,TRBV10-3,TRBJ2-5,.
TGTGCCAGCAGCCAGGGACTAGGCACAGATACGCAGTATTTT,CASSQGLGTDTQYF,TRBD2,TRBV4-2,TRBJ2-3,few
TGTGCCAGCAGTTTCGGAATCGGCAATCAGCCCCAGCATTTT,CASSFGIGNQPQHF,.,TRBV28,TRBJ1-5,.
TGTGCCAGCTCCCCCGACAAAGAGCAGTACTTC,CASSPDKEQYF,.,TRBV18,TRBJ2-7,few
TGTGCCACCAGCCACGGACAGGGGACAGATACGCAGTATTTT,CATSHGQGTDTQYF,TRBD1,TRBV15,TRBJ2-3,once
TGTGCCAGCAGCTCGGGACTACACCAGTTGTACTTC,CASSSGLHQLYF,TRBD2,TRBV7-2,TRBJ2-7,.
TGCGCCAGCAGCCTGGGACTAGCAGATTACGAGCAGTACTTC,CASSLGLADYEQYF,TRBD2,TRBV4-1,TRBJ2-7,.
TGTGCCAGCCAGGGGGAGACCACCGGGGAGCTGTTTTTT,CASQGETTGELFF,TRBD1,TRBV28,TRBJ2-2,.
TGTGCCAGCAGCTTAGCGCCCGGCCTCCCGGAGACCCAGTACTTC,CASSLAPGLPETQYF,.,TRBV7-2,TRBJ2-5,few
TGTGCCAGCAGCTTAGAGGCTTGGGGGAGCTCCTACGAGCAGTACTTC,CASSLEAWGSSYEQYF,.,TRBV7-9,TRBJ2-7,few
TGTGCCAGCAGCTCACGGAACTTCGAGCAGTACTTC,CASSSRNFEQYF,.,TRBV5-6,TRBJ2-7,.
TGTGCCAGCAGCCAGGTCCCTGGGAACATCGATGGCTACACCTTC,CASSQVPGNIDGYTF,.,TRBV7-2,TRBJ1-2,.
TGTGCCAGCAGCCGTCCGACGGAGTCCCCTGAAGCTTTCTTT,CASSRPTESPEAFF,.,TRBV5-4,TRBJ1-1,.
TGTGCCAGCAGCCAAGCACTCAGGGGTAACGAGCAGTACTTC,CASSQALRGNEQYF,.,TRBV13,TRBJ2-7,.
TGTGCCAGCCTAGGGACGCCCACCTACGAGCAGTACTTC,CASLGTPTYEQYF,.,TRBV28,TRBJ2-7,few
TGTGCCATCACTCCAAACCCGACAGAGAACACTGAAGCTTTCTTT,CAITPNPTENTEAFF,.,TRBV10-3,TRBJ1-1,.
TGCGCCAGCAGCTACGACAGGGATCAGCCCCAGCATTTT,CASSYDRDQPQHF,TRBD1,TRBV23-1,TRBJ1-5,few
TGCAGCGTTGAAGTCGCGGGGACGAACTATGGCTACACCTTC,CSVEVAGTNYGYTF,.,TRBV29-1,TRBJ1-2,.
TGTGCCAGCAGCTTAACACAGGGGGAGAATGAGCAGTTCTTC,CASSLTQGENEQFF,TRBD1,TRBV7-9,TRBJ2-1,few
TGTGCCTGGACCCCGGGTACTGGAAACACCATATATTTT,CAWTPGTGNTIYF,.,TRBV30,TRBJ1-3,.